This T cell receptor beta chain was recovered during a study of neurological immune-mediated disorders (dated 2019 in TCRdb). Concerning the study at large: The study compared peripheral blood TCR-beta repertoires of HTLV-I-associated myelopathy (HAM/TSP) patients, multiple sclerosis patients and healthy controls using UMI-based sequencing. Alongside PBMC samples, the set of some 98 TCR-beta libraries contained longitudinal samples, technical triplicates, and paired CD4+ and CD8+ T-cell subsets that had been sorted. Longitudinal HAM/TSP and healthy donors were sampled at 3 time-points each (about 3-45 month intervals). The cohort comprised about 71 subjects: roughly 15 HAM/TSP patients, 35 or so multiple sclerosis patients and approximately 20 healthy controls. Here is what the overall study found, with its caveats: The highest TCR clonal expansion was observed in HAM/TSP patients, whereas the lowest was observed in MS patients, even when compared with healthy controls. Across subjects, expanded clones never shared an identical CDR3 amino acid sequence, which suggests that the TCR-beta repertoires in every group were private.

What the time point label conveys for this sample: longitudinal time-point 2. The healthy controls were volunteers from blood banks in Maryland, USA. Libraries from unsorted PBMCs were made from 2 million PBMCs kept in RNAlater at -80 degrees C until RNA extraction. Peripheral blood underwent Ficoll-Hypaque density gradient centrifugation to isolate PBMCs, which were then cryopreserved in liquid nitrogen. To synthesize cDNA, template-switch 5'RACE was performed with a primer carrying a 10-nucleotide random unique molecular identifier so that each TCR transcript was tagged. Every sequencing run yielded over 180 million TCR-beta sequences covering 15-18 subjects. The RNeasy kit was used to extract total RNA. The KAPA Real-time Library Amplification kit was used to amplify TCR-beta VDJ regions with primers targeting the TCR constant region and the 5'RACE anchor. Sample indexes and Illumina adaptors were added in a first PCR, after which library yield was increased in a second PCR. After Ampure bead purification, the roughly 650 bp TCR product was size-selected on a 2% E-gel SizeSelection system. Before pooling, libraries had their quality checked on a Bioanalyzer, their concentration measured with Qubit, and their quantity determined with the Kapa Library Quantification kit. An Illumina HiSeq 2500 was used to sequence the libraries paired-end at 2 x 150 bp. To increase sequence diversity, roughly 23-30% phiX was spiked into each library pool. The study's own analysis went as follows. Quality-filtered reads were processed with the UMI-based MiGEC pipeline, which removed over 75% of raw TCR sequences during error correction. VDJ genes were aligned to IMGT germline references, and each clonotype was defined by a unique CDR3 amino acid sequence together with V-J genes. VDJtools evaluated clonal expansion, Shannon diversity and CDR3 relatedness (CalcPairwiseDistances, ClusterSamples); CLCbio workbench built phylogenetic trees. Expanded clones were defined as having at least 8 unique UMIs, based on coefficient-of-variation modelling across technical triplicates. The raw public data were reprocessed by TCRdb itself: fastp quality trimming at Q25, MiXCR clonotype calling, in-frame beta chains only. Duplicate CDR3 protein sequences are folded into a single record with the most common DNA and genes. TCRdb, not the original authors, processed these V and J calls. The sample records fewer than 40,000 distinct CDR3 sequences, less than 15% of which are singletons. About 2.5% of the sample is held by the ten biggest clonotypes.

In its sample, this clonotype was seen once. Its target antigen remains unknown. One end of the junction fails to match germline, which may point to a read error. CDR1 and CDR2 are read off the germline V gene (reference sequence) as LNHDA and SQIVND. Including the terminal cysteine and phenylalanine, the CDR3 comprises 11 residues. Only the CDR3 region is kept as DNA, spanning 33 bases read in frame from base 1. Sequenced input: PBMCs. The chain employs TRBV19 and TRBJ2-1, with the D segment identity uncertain. The receptor's source is a woman aged 40 to 55 in good health. The nucleotides are TGTGCCAGCCTCTCCTACAATGAGCAGTTATTC. It encodes CASLSYNEQLF.